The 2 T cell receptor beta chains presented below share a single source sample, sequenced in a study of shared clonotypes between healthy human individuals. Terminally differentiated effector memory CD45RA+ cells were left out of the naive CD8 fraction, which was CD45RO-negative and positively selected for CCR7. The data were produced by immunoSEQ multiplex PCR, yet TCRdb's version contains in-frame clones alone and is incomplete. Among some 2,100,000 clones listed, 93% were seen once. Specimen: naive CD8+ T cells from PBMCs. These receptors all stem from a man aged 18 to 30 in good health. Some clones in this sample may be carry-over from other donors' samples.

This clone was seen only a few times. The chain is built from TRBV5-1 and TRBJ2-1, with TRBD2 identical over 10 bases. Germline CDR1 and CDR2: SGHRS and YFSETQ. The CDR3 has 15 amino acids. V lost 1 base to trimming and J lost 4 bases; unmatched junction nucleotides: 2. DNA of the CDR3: TGCGCCAGCAGCTTGTCAGCGGGAGGGTACAATGAGCAGTTCTTC. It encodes CASSLSAGGYNEQFF.

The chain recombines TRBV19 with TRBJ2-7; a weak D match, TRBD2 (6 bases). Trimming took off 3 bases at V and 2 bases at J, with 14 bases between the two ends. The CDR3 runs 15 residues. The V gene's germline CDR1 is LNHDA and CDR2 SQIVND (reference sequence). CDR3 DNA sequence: TGTGCCAGTAGTATTGGGGGGACTCCTACCTACGAGCAGTACTTC. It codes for CASSIGGTPTYEQYF. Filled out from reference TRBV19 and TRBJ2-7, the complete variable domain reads DGGITQSPKYLFRKEGQNVTLSCEQNLNHDAMYWYRQDPGQGLRLIYYSQIVNDFQKGDIAEGYSVSREKKESFPLTVTSAQKNPTAFYLCASSIGGTPTYEQYFGPGTRLTVT.